These 27 T cell receptor beta chains came from one sample sequenced in a study of yellow fever vaccine responses in identical twins. TCRdb re-called the RT-PCR reads through MiXCR, storing one row per CDR3 protein. The sample includes about 19,000 distinct CDR3 sequences, roughly 75% of them seen just once. The sequences come from T cells from blood (PBMCs), unsorted or a sorted subset (not recorded which), collected before or after yellow fever vaccination (not recorded which). These receptors all stem from a woman between 18 and 30 years old who received the yellow fever vaccine.

V usage is TRBV7-9 and J usage is TRBJ2-5; D is unclear. This CDR3 has 15 residues. CDR1 is SEHNR and CDR2 is FQNEAQ in the germline V gene (reference sequence). V lost 2 bases and J 5 bases, leaving 15 bases between the germline ends. The CDR3 DNA reads as TGTGCCAGCAGCTTACTTTCTCTCGACGGGGAGACCCAGTACTTC. Protein sequence: CASSLLSLDGETQYF.

This chain connects TRBV7-6 to TRBJ2-5; D not certain. This CDR3 has 16 amino acids. Per germline, CDR1 SGHVS and CDR2 FNYEAQ. The V end lost 0 bases, the J end lost 5 bases, and 16 bases lay between the germline ends. DNA for the CDR3: TGTGCCAGCAGCTTAGCGAGTCCGCAAAGTGGTGAGACCCAGTACTTC. Its protein is CASSLASPQSGETQYF.

V usage is TRBV10-1 and J usage is TRBJ1-1; 7 bases agree with TRBD1. After removal of 0 bases from V and 5 bases from J, the junction contained 6 bases not matched to a gene. Germline-derived CDR1 and CDR2 are WNHNN and SYGVQD (reference sequence). CDR3 size: 15 residues. In DNA, the CDR3 is TGCGCCAGCAGTGAGTCGAAGGGGGCGCGGACTGAAGCTTTCTTT. This sequence encodes CASSESKGARTEAFF.

This clonotype occurred a few times. This chain joins TRBV10-3 and TRBJ2-2; maybe TRBD1 (5 bases). V dropped 3 bases and J dropped 1 base, with 12 bases sitting between them. The CDR3 has 16 amino acids. Germline-derived CDR1 and CDR2 are ENHRY and SYGVKD. The CDR3 DNA follows: TGTGCCATCAGTGAACGACCAGGACAGAACACCGGGGAGCTGTTTTTT. Its translation: CAISERPGQNTGELFF.

J is TRBJ2-7 and V is TRBV20-1; D is undetermined. There are 11 residues in the CDR3. CDR1 DFQATT and CDR2 SNEGSKA come from the germline V gene (reference sequence). Trimming took 5 bases from V and 7 from J, leaving 12 bases between them. DNA for the CDR3: TGCAGTGCTCCACATCAGTTGGAGCAGTACGTC. Its protein product is CSAPHQLEQYV.

V is TRBV20-1 and J is TRBJ2-4; D is possibly TRBD2 (5 bases). Trimming removed 0 bases from V and 0 bases from J, with 6 bases in between. Germline V gives CDR1 DFQATT, CDR2 SNEGSKA (reference sequence). The CDR3 has 14 residues. The CDR3 DNA reads as TGCAGTGCTAGAGACGCGGGAGCCAAAAACATTCAGTACTTC. It is translated as CSARDAGAKNIQYF.

The chain uses TRBV12-3 or TRBV12-4 and TRBJ1-4, with D unresolved. The CDR3 sequence is 13 residues long. V lost 3 bases and J lost 0, with 2 bases in between. CDR3 DNA sequence: TGTGCCAGCAGTTTGGCAACTAATGAAAAACTGTTTTTT. Protein product: CASSLATNEKLFF.

The V call is TRBV10-3, the J call TRBJ1-3; no firm D call. CDR1 ENHRY and CDR2 SYGVKD come from the germline V gene. This CDR3 has 15 residues. Trimming stripped 0 bases from V and 1 base from J, with 7 bases between. The CDR3: CAISESPVSGNTIYF. For the CDR3, the DNA is TGTGCCATCAGTGAGTCGCCAGTTTCTGGAAACACCATATATTTT.

The chain recombines TRBV10-3 with TRBJ1-2; 7 bases line up with TRBD1. Germline loops: CDR1 ENHRY, CDR2 SYGVKD. V gave up 6 bases and J gave up 1 base; unmatched junction bases: 2. The CDR3 loop spans 13 amino acids. The CDR3 DNA follows: TGTGCCATCAGCCGGGACAGTAACTATGGCTACACCTTC. Encoded protein: CAISRDSNYGYTF.

The gene calls are TRBV29-1 and TRBJ1-1; D is undetermined. The CDR3 is 13 residues long. Germline CDR1 SQVTM, CDR2 ANQGSEA. Trimming removed 6 bases from V and 0 bases from J, with 11 bases in between. The CDR3 DNA reads as TGCAGCGTGGGGTTGGGCCTGAACACTGAAGCTTTCTTT. It yields the protein CSVGLGLNTEAFF.

The chain joins TRBV19 to TRBJ2-1; no reliable D call. This CDR3 contains 13 residues. Looked up from germline, CDR1 is LNHDA and CDR2 is SQIVND (reference sequence). Trimming took 5 bases from V and 6 from J, leaving 11 bases between them. The CDR3 DNA follows: TGTGCCAGTAGTGAACCTCAGGTCAATGAGCAGTTCTTC. This sequence encodes CASSEPQVNEQFF.

There are a few counts of this clonotype. V is TRBV7-9 and J is TRBJ1-1, with D perhaps TRBD1 (5 bases). The ends were cut back, 8 bases at V and 1 base at J, with 14 bases in the middle. CDR1 and CDR2 from the germline V gene are SEHNR and FQNEAQ (reference sequence). The CDR3 contains 14 residues. The CDR3 bases are TGTGCCAGCCGGATGGAGGGGCCGAACACTGAAGCTTTCTTT. Protein: CASRMEGPNTEAFF.

The CDR3 sequence is CASSQDRFGTSDSTDTQYF. In DNA, the CDR3 is TGTGCCAGCAGCCAAGATCGCTTCGGGACTAGCGACAGCACAGATACGCAGTATTTT. V is TRBV4-2 and J is TRBJ2-3; 10 bases are a match to TRBD2. The CDR3 runs to 19 residues. The V segment lost 0 bases and the J segment 0 bases; nucleotides outside the gene matches: 9. CDR1 LGHNA and CDR2 YNFKEQ come from the germline V gene.

This chain links TRBV2 with TRBJ2-1; D is unclear. Germline V gene data show CDR1 as SNHLY and CDR2 as FYNNEI. The germline V and J ends were trimmed by 4 bases and 2 bases, with 18 bases remaining between them. The CDR3 extends over 17 amino acids. For the CDR3, the DNA is TGTGCCAGCAGTGGAGCATGGGTCCTGCTCACCTACAATGAGCAGTTCTTC. Translation: CASSGAWVLLTYNEQFF.

This sequence joins TRBV10-2 and TRBJ1-3, with D unclear. The CDR3 runs 15 residues. V was pared by 2 bases and J by 0 bases, with 8 bases between. The germline gives CDR1 WSHSY, CDR2 SAAADI. As DNA, the CDR3 is TGCGCCAGCAGTGAGGGGCCCCGCTCTGGAAACACCATATATTTT. It specifies CASSEGPRSGNTIYF.

The rearrangement links TRBV14 to TRBJ2-1; D is possibly TRBD1 (6 bases). This CDR3 is 13 amino acids long. Germline-derived CDR1 and CDR2 are SGHDN and FVKESK. The ends were cut back, 0 bases at V and 10 bases at J, with 10 bases in the middle. The DNA for the CDR3 is TGTGCCAGCAGCCAAGACAGGGGCCGCGAGCAGTTCTTC. Its protein is CASSQDRGREQFF. Drawing the rest from reference TRBV14 and TRBJ2-1, the complete variable domain is EAGVTQFPSHSVIEKGQTVTLRCDPISGHDNLYWYRRVMGKEIKFLLHFVKESKQDESGMPNNRFLAERTGGTYSTLKVQPAELEDSGVYFCASSQDRGREQFFGPGTRLTVL.

The chain couples TRBV2 to TRBJ1-1; no clear D. CDR1 is SNHLY, CDR2 FYNNEI, per germline. The germline V and J ends were trimmed by 2 bases and 2 bases, with 12 bases remaining between them. This CDR3 region has 15 residues. The CDR3 protein is CASSESRGGNTEAFF. The CDR3 nucleotides are TGTGCCAGCAGTGAAAGTCGGGGAGGTAACACTGAAGCTTTCTTT.

As to this clonotype: Compared with germline, one end of the junction differs, possibly owing to a read error. The chain recombines TRBV12-3 or TRBV12-4 with TRBJ2-5; the match to TRBD2 covers 12 bases. The CDR3 is made up of 14 amino acids. The CDR3 DNA sequence: TGTGCCAGCAGTCTAGCGGGAGGGCAAGAGACCCAGTACTTC. Translated: CASSLAGGQETQYF.

This chain uses TRBV15 with TRBJ2-1, with TRBD1 matching over 8 bases. V was clipped by 6 bases and J by 6 bases; unmatched bases: 7. Germline-derived CDR1 and CDR2 are LNHNV and YYDKDF (reference sequence). This CDR3 spans 14 amino acids. The CDR3 sequence is CATSSWDRPNEQFF. The CDR3 DNA reads TGTGCCACCAGTTCGTGGGACAGGCCCAATGAGCAGTTCTTC.

The V and J genes are TRBV4-3 and TRBJ1-6; TRBD1 matches 8 bases. Germline V CDR1 and CDR2: LGHNA, YSLEER. The CDR3 loop spans 16 amino acids. The junction had 7 bases not matched to a gene; V was cut back by 2 bases and J by 7 bases. CDR3 sequence (DNA): TGCGCCAGCAGCCAACGGACAGGGAAAACGAATTCACCCCTCCACTTT. It is translated as CASSQRTGKTNSPLHF.

The chain couples TRBV2 to TRBJ1-5; D is undetermined. There are 13 residues in the CDR3. From germline, CDR1 is SNHLY and CDR2 FYNNEI. Trimming took off 0 bases at V and 14 bases at J, with 14 bases between the two ends. CDR3 bases: TGTGCCAGCAGTGAAGCTCCCCACAGTCGGGAGCATTTT. Protein sequence: CASSEAPHSREHF.

The chain uses TRBV19 and TRBJ1-1; maybe TRBD1 (6 bases). The CDR3 totals 13 residues. Trimming took off 8 bases at V and 4 bases at J, with 14 bases between the two ends. Germline values: CDR1 LNHDA, CDR2 SQIVND (reference sequence). The CDR3 here is CASSRGTFTEAFF. The DNA for the CDR3 is TGTGCCAGTTCCAGGGGCACGTTCACTGAAGCTTTCTTT.

The chain is built from TRBV7-9 and TRBJ2-2; TRBD2 agrees at 9 bases. V was pared by 5 bases and J by 3 bases, with 4 bases of the junction left unmatched. This CDR3 comprises 15 residues. Germline-derived CDR1 and CDR2 are SEHNR and FQNEAQ (reference sequence). CDR3 loop: CASSISGSDTGELFF. CDR3 DNA sequence: TGTGCCAGCAGCATTAGCGGGAGCGACACCGGGGAGCTGTTTTTT.

Only a few counts were recorded for this clonotype. This chain uses TRBV9 with TRBJ2-1; D unresolved. Trimming cost V 4 bases and J 10 bases, with 6 bases left between them. This CDR3 is 10 amino acids long. Germline V gene data show CDR1 as SGDLS and CDR2 as YYNGEE. The CDR3 coding sequence is TGTGCCAGCAGCCCCGCGGAGCAGTTCTTC. As protein: CASSPAEQFF.

In this sample, this clonotype turned up a few times. The rearrangement joins TRBV24-1 to TRBJ2-1, with 7 bases lining up with TRBD1. The J segment lost 3 bases and the V segment lost 5 bases, leaving 3 bases of the junction unmatched. Germline loops: CDR1 KGHDR, CDR2 SFDVKD. The CDR3 loop spans 14 amino acids. CDR3 DNA: TGTGCCACCAGTGCGACAGGGAACTACAATGAGCAGTTCTTC. Its protein product is CATSATGNYNEQFF.

The chain uses TRBV29-1 and TRBJ2-5, with 7 bases fitting TRBD2. Germline V lookup: CDR1 SQVTM, CDR2 ANQGSEA. The CDR3 is 13 amino acids. Trimming cost V 7 bases and J 0 bases; bases outside gene matches: 5. For the CDR3, the DNA is TGCAGCGCTCAGCGGGGAAACCAAGAGACCCAGTACTTC. Translating it yields CSAQRGNQETQYF.

This chain connects TRBV29-1 to TRBJ2-1, with no clear D. Trimming pared 6 bases from V and 6 bases from J, leaving 12 bases between. CDR3 size: 12 residues. The germline V gene has CDR1 SQVTM and CDR2 ANQGSEA. CDR3 DNA sequence: TGCAGCGTACCCAGGACCCCCAATGAGCAGTTCTTC. It encodes CSVPRTPNEQFF.